The clone carrying this T cell receptor beta chain appeared once. The antigen remains undetermined. Treatment denoted: roughly 19 received Ad26.COV2.S at low or high dose, single or two shots; roughly five received placebo; per-sample allocation not given. Day 63 after the first injection of vaccine or placebo was the sampling time. Wuhan-strain spike was delivered by a replication-incompetent Ad26 vector. V gave up 8 bases and J gave up 4 bases, with 18 bases separating them. CDR3 length equals 15 residues. Germline CDR1 and CDR2: MNHEY and SMNVEV (reference sequence). The source of the sample is a study of Ad26.COV2.S vaccination and SARS-CoV-2 variants. Overall study context: The COV1001 Ad26.COV2.S trial arm included the donor. Ad26.COV2.S given intramuscularly, once or twice 56 days apart. Broader study findings: Across vaccine and placebo recipients, the breadth of non-spike TCRs was similar.

The data were produced by immunoSEQ multiplex PCR, yet TCRdb's version contains in-frame clones alone and is incomplete. Of a few hundred thousand clones detected, around 82% appear once; the ten largest clones hold more than 7%. The input for sequencing was peripheral blood, taken in a trial of Ad26.COV2.S vaccine versus placebo. This sequence joins TRBV27 and TRBJ2-1, with D maybe TRBD2 (6 bases). The TCR sequence derives from a person aged 18 to 65 who received the Ad26.COV2.S COVID-19 vaccine or a placebo. The CDR3 region has the DNA TGTGCCAGCCGCCCCCACCGGGACTCTTACAATGAGCAGTTCTTC. Amino acid sequence: CASRPHRDSYNEQFF.